The 26 T cell receptor beta chains given below trace back to one sample, sequenced in a study of beta chain features in type 1 diabetes (dated 2018 in TCRdb). The library was generated by the immunoSEQ multiplex PCR assay. The High Capacity cDNA Reverse Transcription Kit was used to reverse transcribe all of the isolated RNA, meaning that expressed TCRB transcripts were what got sequenced. TCRdb mirrors the immuneACCESS table, restricted to in-frame sequences. Some clones are absent from its copies; in checked studies, under half trace to an unresolved V gene, and the reason for the others is unknown. For this sample there are around 500,000 clones; roughly 11% appear just once. The top ten clones comprise 0.04% to 0.05% of the sample. Material: naive CD4+ T cells from blood. The cell subset or site label, read with the paper, signifies: true naive CD4+ T cells. Every receptor here comes from a woman between 18 and 29 years old in good health.

The chain combines TRBV7-9 with TRBJ2-5, with a possible D match to TRBD1 (5 bases). There are 16 residues in the CDR3. In germline, CDR1 is SEHNR, CDR2 FQNEAQ (reference sequence). Trimming removed 5 bases at V and 2 bases at J, with 18 bases between. DNA of the CDR3: TGTGCCAGCAGCCCGACAGCCGTCCTATCTCAAGAGACCCAGTACTTC. Protein: CASSPTAVLSQETQYF.

The gene calls are TRBV28 and TRBJ2-2; D is tentatively TRBD1 or TRBD2 (5 bases each). V gave up 6 bases and J gave up 5 bases, with 16 bases separating them. Germline assignment: CDR1 MDHEN and CDR2 SYDVKM. This CDR3 has 15 residues. The chain's CDR3 is CASRGTATRTGELFF. In DNA form, the CDR3 reads TGTGCCAGCAGAGGGACGGCCACGCGTACCGGGGAGCTGTTTTTT. Full variable domain (outside the CDR3, taken from reference TRBV28 and TRBJ2-2): DVKVTQSSRYLVKRTGEKVFLECVQDMDHENMFWYRQDPGLGLRLIYFSYDVKMKEKGDIPEGYSVSREKKERFSLILESASTNQTSMYLCASRGTATRTGELFFGEGSRLTVL.

Points on this clone: The same CDR3 arises from other DNA sequences in this sample as well. The chain recombines TRBV5-1 with TRBJ2-1; 7 bases line up with TRBD2. CDR1 is SGHRS, CDR2 YFSETQ, per germline. The CDR3 has 15 residues. V was pared by 0 bases and J by 4 bases, with 4 bases of the junction left unmatched. The chain's CDR3 is CASSLDGTTYNEQFF. The CDR3 DNA sequence: TGCGCCAGCAGCTTGGACGGGACTACGTACAATGAGCAGTTCTTC.

This clone was seen once. This chain uses TRBV9 with TRBJ1-2; D not certain. Germline loops: CDR1 SGDLS, CDR2 YYNGEE. V dropped 0 bases and J dropped 2 bases, with 8 bases sitting between them. There are 14 residues in the CDR3. DNA of the CDR3: TGTGCCAGCAGCGTAGACGTGGGAAACTATGGCTACACCTTC. Translation: CASSVDVGNYGYTF.

This clone has just a few counts. The V call is TRBV4-3, the J call TRBJ1-4; TRBD1 matches at 8 bases. The germline CDR1 and CDR2 sequences are LGHNA and YSLEER. The V segment lost 4 bases and the J segment 4 bases; nucleotides outside the gene matches: 5. CDR3 size: 15 residues. CDR3 protein: CASSLQGAINEKLFF. In DNA, the CDR3 is TGCGCCAGCAGCCTTCAGGGGGCGATTAATGAAAAACTGTTTTTT.

This clone was seen more than once but under ten times. V gene TRBV7-9 combines with J gene TRBJ1-2; no clear D gene. The CDR3 spans 10 residues. CDR1 is SEHNR, CDR2 FQNEAQ, per germline (reference sequence). V was cut by 4 bases and J by 8 bases, with 5 bases left in between. The CDR3 protein is CASSSGGYTF. The CDR3 DNA reads as TGTGCCAGCAGCTCGGGGGGCTACACCTTC.

A note on this clone: Different DNA sequences within this sample yield the same CDR3. This sequence joins TRBV20-1 and TRBJ2-7; D is unresolved. Germline CDR1 reads DFQATT; CDR2 reads SNEGSKA (reference sequence). The CDR3 contains 11 residues. The V end lost 1 base, the J end lost 3 bases, and 4 bases lay between the germline ends. The CDR3 coding sequence is TGCAGTGCTAGAGGAGGCTACGAGCAGTACGTC. Residues: CSARGGYEQYV.

This clone was seen only a few times. J is TRBJ2-5 and V is TRBV7-9; possibly TRBD2 for D (6 bases). Germline CDR1 is SEHNR and CDR2 is FQNEAQ (reference sequence). Trimming stripped 5 bases from V and 5 bases from J, with 18 bases between. The CDR3 spans 15 residues. DNA for the CDR3: TGTGCCAGCAGCCTAGGGAGGCCATTCGGTGAGACCCAGTACTTC. The encoded protein is CASSLGRPFGETQYF. Full variable domain (missing parts from reference TRBV7-9 and TRBJ2-5): DTGVSQNPRHKITKRGQNVTFRCDPISEHNRLYWYRQTLGQGPEFLTYFQNEAQLEKSRLLSDRFSAERPKGSFSTLEIQRTEQGDSAMYLCASSLGRPFGETQYFGPGTRLLVL.

This chain connects TRBV6-1 to TRBJ2-7; no firm D call. Trimming cost V 4 bases and J 5 bases, with 15 bases left between them. The CDR3 is made up of 14 amino acids. Germline lookup yields CDR1 MNHNS and CDR2 SASEGT. The CDR3 DNA follows: TGTGCCAGCAGTGTGAGAGGCCCCTCGGACGAGCAGTACTTC. Its protein is CASSVRGPSDEQYF.

The chain combines TRBV30 with TRBJ1-6; no clear D gene. The germline V gene has CDR1 GTSNPN and CDR2 SVGIG (reference sequence). Trimming shortened V by 4 bases and J by 10 bases, and 5 bases separated the two germline ends. This CDR3 is 10 amino acids long. The CDR3 DNA sequence: TGTGCCTGGATTTCGTCACCCCTCCACTTT. Encoded protein: CAWISSPLHF.

This clone was observed a handful of times. The chain couples TRBV5-6 to TRBJ2-7, with D perhaps TRBD1 (6 bases). Germline CDR1 SGHDT, CDR2 YYEEEE. V was shortened by 4 bases and J by 3 bases, with 20 bases between the two germline ends. The CDR3 runs to 16 residues. CDR3: CASSPISGQGFYEQYF. CDR3 nucleotide sequence: TGTGCCAGCAGCCCCATTTCGGGTCAGGGGTTCTACGAGCAGTACTTC.

The V and J genes are TRBV5-1 and TRBJ2-1; D remains ambiguous. Germline V lookup: CDR1 SGHRS, CDR2 YFSETQ. V lost 8 bases and J 0 bases, leaving 12 bases between the germline ends. The CDR3 loop spans 14 amino acids. The CDR3 sequence: CASSGGSSYNEQFF. The CDR3 coding sequence is TGCGCCAGTTCTGGCGGTAGCTCCTACAATGAGCAGTTCTTC.

The chain has TRBV7-3 and TRBJ1-1; 7 bases are shared with TRBD1. Germline loops: CDR1 SGHTA, CDR2 FQGTGA. The V and J ends lost 5 bases and 0 bases, in that order; junction bases with no gene match: 3. The CDR3 extends over 14 amino acids. The CDR3: CASSPTGVNTEAFF. CDR3 DNA: TGTGCCAGCAGCCCTACAGGGGTGAACACTGAAGCTTTCTTT.

The chain uses TRBV18 and TRBJ2-1; a possible D gene is TRBD1 (7 bases). The length of the CDR3 is 17 residues. Deletions cut 1 base from V and 4 bases from J, with 17 bases between. From germline, CDR1 is KGHSH and CDR2 LQKENI. As DNA, the CDR3 is TGTGCCAGCTCACCACAGGGCGGGACAGCGAAATACAATGAGCAGTTCTTC. The encoded protein is CASSPQGGTAKYNEQFF.

The CDR3 DNA follows: TGTGCCAGCAGTCTAGCGAGACATGGCTACACCTTC. Amino acids: CASSLARHGYTF. The rearrangement links TRBV28 to TRBJ1-2; the D is unclear. This CDR3 contains 12 residues. From germline, CDR1 is MDHEN and CDR2 SYDVKM. V was trimmed by 5 bases and J by 6 bases, leaving 10 bases between them.

J is TRBJ2-2 and V is TRBV5-4; 9 bases line up with TRBD1. Looked up from germline, CDR1 is SGHNT and CDR2 is YYREEE (reference sequence). The length of the CDR3 is 15 residues. The J segment lost 1 base and the V segment lost 3 bases, leaving 1 base of the junction unmatched. This chain's CDR3 is CASSSTGGNTGELFF. CDR3 DNA: TGTGCCAGCAGCTCGACAGGGGGGAACACCGGGGAGCTGTTTTTT.

The genes are TRBV28 and TRBJ2-3; D is perhaps TRBD2 (5 bases). V shed 5 bases and J shed 4 bases, with 22 bases lying between them. The CDR3 runs to 17 residues. The germline V gene encodes CDR1 MDHEN and CDR2 SYDVKM. CDR3 loop: CASSTISDGEQADTQYF. Here the CDR3 DNA reads TGTGCCAGCAGTACGATATCTGACGGGGAGCAAGCAGATACGCAGTATTTT.

In DNA form, the CDR3 reads TGTGCCAGCAGCGGTCCCGTTAAGGGCACAGATACGCAGTATTTT. This sequence encodes CASSGPVKGTDTQYF. V and J are TRBV9 and TRBJ2-3; D remains unclear. Germline-derived CDR1 and CDR2 are SGDLS and YYNGEE. This CDR3 spans 15 amino acids. The V and J ends lost 3 bases and 1 base respectively, with 12 bases between them.

This clone was observed a handful of times. The chain combines TRBV19 with TRBJ2-4, with 7 bases fitting TRBD2. Trimming cost V 3 bases and J 0 bases; bases outside gene matches: 5. The CDR3 runs to 16 residues. Germline V gene lookup returns CDR1 LNHDA and CDR2 SQIVND (reference sequence). Written as DNA, the CDR3 is TGTGCCAGTAGTATCGGGAGGAGGATAGCCAAAAACATTCAGTACTTC. This translates into CASSIGRRIAKNIQYF.

The chain joins TRBV6-1 to TRBJ2-1; D is unclear. CDR1 is MNHNS and CDR2 is SASEGT in the germline V gene. V dropped 6 bases and J dropped 11 bases, with 14 bases sitting between them. The CDR3 runs 12 residues. CDR3 DNA: TGTGCCAGCAGACCGGGCCCCCGGCAGCAGTTCTTC. It codes for CASRPGPRQQFF.

The chain is built from TRBV7-6 and TRBJ1-2, with D perhaps matching TRBD1 (6 bases). With 5 bases removed from V and 7 bases from J, the gap between germline ends came to 11 bases. The CDR3 spans 12 residues. CDR1 is SGHVS, CDR2 FNYEAQ, per germline. CDR3 nucleotides: TGTGCCAGCAGCCCAGGGGCAGGTGGCTACACCTTC. It translates to CASSPGAGGYTF. The whole variable domain, filled in from reference TRBV7-6 and TRBJ1-2, reads GAGVSQSPRYKVTKRGQDVALRCDPISGHVSLYWYRQALGQGPEFLTYFNYEAQQDKSGLPNDRFSAERPEGSISTLTIQRTEQRDSAMYRCASSPGAGGYTFGSGTRLTVV.

This clone was detected only a few times. CDR3 bases: TGTGCCAGCAGCCAAGTTAGAGGACAGGCAATCTCTGGGGCCAACGTCCTGACTTTC. This translates into CASSQVRGQAISGANVLTF. This chain uses TRBV4-2 with TRBJ2-6; 7 positions match TRBD1. The ends lost 1 base at V and 0 bases at J; junction bases unmatched: 9. The CDR3 length is 19 residues. Germline CDR1 is LGHNA and CDR2 is YNFKEQ.

This rearrangement joins TRBV6-5 to TRBJ2-5; no definite D call. The CDR3 spans 13 residues. The germline gives CDR1 MNHEY, CDR2 SVGAGI. V lost 2 bases, J lost 3 bases, and 7 bases lay in between. CDR3 bases: TGTGCCAGCAGTTACACCCAAAAAGAGACCCAGTACTTC. This gives the protein CASSYTQKETQYF.

The rearrangement links TRBV20-1 to TRBJ2-7; the D gene is possibly TRBD2 (6 bases). The CDR3 is made up of 11 amino acids. The V gene's germline CDR1 is DFQATT and CDR2 SNEGSKA (reference sequence). Deletions cut 2 bases from V and 6 bases from J, with 8 bases between. For the CDR3, the DNA is TGCAGTGCTAGATCGGGGGTCGAGCAGTACTTC. It yields the protein CSARSGVEQYF.

In this sample, this clone turned up a few times. The chain employs TRBV29-1 and TRBJ2-5; 7 bases map to TRBD1. This CDR3 is built from 14 residues. V was pared by 6 bases and J by 2 bases, with 9 bases of the junction left unmatched. Germline V gives CDR1 SQVTM, CDR2 ANQGSEA. As DNA, the CDR3 is TGCAGCGTGAGAGGGGGCGAAACTCAAGAGACCCAGTACTTC. Translating it yields CSVRGGETQETQYF.

Comments on this clone: This same CDR3 is encoded by further DNA sequences in the sample. The rearrangement joins TRBV9 to TRBJ2-3; unclear D gene. Deletions cut 0 bases from V and 2 bases from J, with 4 bases between. The CDR3 length is 13 residues. Germline V lookup: CDR1 SGDLS, CDR2 YYNGEE. DNA of the CDR3: TGTGCCAGCAGCGTAGCGATCACAGATACGCAGTATTTT. Translated: CASSVAITDTQYF.